This passage covers 17 T cell receptor beta chains from one sample sequenced in a study of T cell repertoires in cytomegalovirus infection. A single record per CDR3 protein comes from TCRdb applying MiXCR to the reads. This table has a few hundred thousand distinct CDR3 sequences, 40% appearing once. The antigens these receptors bind are not known. The specimen was cultured PBMCs, collected from culture after CMV antigen stimulation. Receptor source: a human donor in good health (CMV status not recorded). Some clones in this sample may be carry-over from other donors' samples.

This clonotype has only a few counts. The chain has TRBV7-2 and TRBJ2-7; 7 bases are a match to TRBD2. The ends lost 0 bases at V and 5 bases at J; junction bases unmatched: 4. The CDR3 spans 14 residues. From germline, CDR1 is SGHTA and CDR2 FQGNSA. CDR3: CASSLASGGDEQYF. DNA of the CDR3: TGTGCCAGCAGCTTAGCCTCTGGGGGGGACGAGCAGTACTTC.

The chain has TRBV7-9 and TRBJ1-1; a possible D gene is TRBD1 (6 bases). Germline loops: CDR1 SEHNR, CDR2 FQNEAQ (reference sequence). V was shortened by 5 bases and J by 6 bases, with 19 bases between the two germline ends. The CDR3 extends over 15 amino acids. The CDR3 loop is CASSLRNRGDPEAFF. The CDR3 region has the DNA TGTGCCAGCAGCCTACGAAATAGGGGGGACCCTGAAGCTTTCTTT.

J is TRBJ1-4 and V is TRBV7-6, with TRBD1 matching over 9 bases. Per germline, CDR1 SGHVS and CDR2 FNYEAQ. J gave up 4 bases and V 4 bases, and 4 bases lay outside the gene matches. This CDR3 contains 15 residues. The CDR3 DNA is TGTGCCAGCAGCTCGGACAGGGGATTTAATGAAAAACTGTTTTTT. This translates into CASSSDRGFNEKLFF.

V usage is TRBV5-1 and J usage is TRBJ2-3; 8 nucleotides match TRBD2. The CDR3 has 16 amino acids. Germline trimming cut 4 bases from V and 3 bases from J; bases unmatched to any gene: 10. Germline V lookup: CDR1 SGHRS, CDR2 YFSETQ. In nucleotides, the CDR3 is TGCGCCAGCAGCCTGCCCTTCGCGGGAGGTACAGATACGCAGTATTTT. This sequence encodes CASSLPFAGGTDTQYF.

The chain links TRBV6-1 to TRBJ1-5, with TRBD1 as a possible D gene (6 bases). V was cut by 3 bases and J by 1 base, with 16 bases left in between. Germline CDR1 is MNHNS and CDR2 is SASEGT. The CDR3 is 17 residues long. The CDR3 protein is CASSDRGLFWSNQPQHF. As DNA, the CDR3 is TGTGCCAGCAGTGATCGGGGGCTCTTCTGGAGCAATCAGCCCCAGCATTTT.

This clonotype was observed a few times. The V gene is TRBV7-6, the J gene TRBJ2-7; TRBD1 matches at 7 bases. The CDR3 has 13 residues. J lost 4 bases, V lost 5 bases, and 5 bases had no gene match. Germline lookup yields CDR1 SGHVS and CDR2 FNYEAQ. The CDR3 coding sequence is TGTGCCAGCAGCCAGACAGGGTTTTACGAGCAGTACTTC. It specifies CASSQTGFYEQYF.

This clonotype was seen many times. This chain links TRBV5-1 with TRBJ1-3; the D gene is possibly TRBD1 (6 bases). In germline, CDR1 is SGHRS, CDR2 YFSETQ. The germline V and J ends were trimmed by 4 bases and 1 base, with 18 bases remaining between them. This CDR3 contains 17 residues. CDR3: CASSPSRGTTSGNTIYF. In DNA, the CDR3 is TGCGCCAGCAGCCCCTCGAGGGGGACCACATCTGGAAACACCATATATTTT.

In its sample, this clonotype was seen many times. The gene calls are TRBV7-2 and TRBJ1-4; 7 bases map to TRBD1. Germline CDR1 and CDR2: SGHTA and FQGNSA. There are 16 residues in the CDR3. V shed 4 bases and J 2 bases; nucleotides not matched to a gene: 7. CDR3 nucleotide sequence: TGTGCCAGCAGCTCGAGACCAGGGGGGACTAATGAAAAACTGTTTTTT. Protein product: CASSSRPGGTNEKLFF.

The gene calls are TRBV6-1 and TRBJ2-1; D is ambiguous. Germline CDR1 is MNHNS and CDR2 is SASEGT. CDR3 length: 15 residues. V gave up 0 bases and J gave up 6 bases, with 12 bases separating them. The CDR3 bases are TGTGCCAGCAGTGAAGCGGTCGCAGGTGGCAATGAGCAGTTCTTC. It specifies CASSEAVAGGNEQFF.

The chain carries TRBV6-6 and TRBJ1-2, with D perhaps matching TRBD1 (6 bases). V was shortened by 6 bases and J by 6 bases, with 11 bases between the two germline ends. The CDR3 length is 12 residues. Germline loops: CDR1 MNHNY, CDR2 SVGAGI (reference sequence). The CDR3 DNA reads TGTGCCAGCAGCCACGCAGGGGATGGCTACACCTTC. Its protein is CASSHAGDGYTF.

V usage is TRBV10-3 and J usage is TRBJ2-7; 9 bases align to TRBD1. The CDR3 is made up of 17 amino acids. Losses at the gene ends were 2 bases for V and 0 bases for J; bases not matched to a gene: 8. Germline-derived CDR1 and CDR2 are ENHRY and SYGVKD. The CDR3 nucleotides are TGTGCCATCAGTGAGCCTTCCCGGACAGGGGACTCCTACGAGCAGTACTTC. Amino acid sequence: CAISEPSRTGDSYEQYF.

This chain connects TRBV12-3 or TRBV12-4 to TRBJ1-2; D gene uncertain. V was cut by 8 bases and J by 5 bases, with 12 bases left in between. The CDR3 runs 12 residues. The CDR3 bases are TGTGCCAGCTACGACCCCAATTATGGCTACACCTTC. Protein: CASYDPNYGYTF.

The V and J genes are TRBV11-2 and TRBJ2-3; unclear D gene. Looked up from germline, CDR1 is SGHAT and CDR2 is FQNNGV. Trimming took 3 bases from V and 8 from J, leaving 18 bases between them. The CDR3 has 15 residues. The CDR3 loop reads CASSLEQSAHGTQYF. CDR3 nucleotide sequence: TGTGCCAGCAGCTTGGAACAATCGGCCCATGGTACGCAGTATTTT.

Comments on this clonotype: Germline and junction disagree at one end, which may indicate a read error. V usage is TRBV7-8 and J usage is TRBJ2-2; tentatively, D is TRBD1 or TRBD2 (6 bases each). Germline-derived CDR1 and CDR2 are SGHVS and FQNEAQ. CDR3 size: 15 residues. CDR3 region: CASRGGLGNTGELFF. The CDR3, as DNA: TGTGCCAGCAGAGGGGGGTTGGGGAACACCGGGGAACTGTTTTTT.

The gene calls are TRBV4-1 and TRBJ2-2, with 8 bases lining up with TRBD1. Germline CDR1 reads MGHRA; CDR2 reads YSYEKL. CDR3 length equals 16 residues. The J segment lost 4 bases and the V segment lost 4 bases, leaving 8 bases of the junction unmatched. In DNA form, the CDR3 reads TGCGCCAGCAGCCTCGAGGGACAGGTCGGCACCGGGGAGCTGTTTTTT. Encoded protein: CASSLEGQVGTGELFF.

In DNA, the CDR3 is TGTGCTAGTGGTTTGGTACTAGAGACCCAGTACTTC. The encoded protein is CASGLVLETQYF. The chain links TRBV12-5 to TRBJ2-5, with no clear D. V gave up 0 bases and J gave up 4 bases, with 3 bases separating them. Looked up from germline, CDR1 is LGHNT and CDR2 is FRNRAP. There are 12 residues in the CDR3.

To note about this clonotype: At one end, the junction sequence differs from germline, possibly due to a read error. V usage is TRBV6-1 and J usage is TRBJ2-1, with 9 bases fitting TRBD1. Germline V gene lookup returns CDR1 MNHNS and CDR2 SASEGT. This CDR3 is 12 amino acids long. In DNA form, the CDR3 reads TGTGCCAGCAGCACACCTCGGGACAGGGTGCTCTTC. It translates to CASSTPRDRVLF.